The 22 T cell receptor beta chains listed next were all sequenced from one sample in a study of cytomegalovirus exposure and HLA in healthy donors. This PCR relied on a set of 60 Vbeta primers and 13 Jbeta primers. Sequencing used immunoSEQ multiplex PCR; TCRdb keeps in-frame clones, though not all of them. The table lists approximately 120,000 clones, 60% to 80% of them singletons, with 3% to 4.5% in the top ten. Sequenced sample: PBMCs. Every receptor here comes from a man in his thirties or forties in good health and CMV-seronegative.

The chain uses TRBV7-9 and TRBJ1-2; 8 bases are a match to TRBD1. Trimming cost V 4 bases and J 7 bases; bases outside gene matches: 5. The CDR3 runs 13 residues. CDR1 and CDR2 (germline): SEHNR, FQNEAQ (reference sequence). The CDR3: CASSSDRGSGYTF. The CDR3 bases are TGTGCCAGCAGCTCCGACAGGGGTTCTGGCTACACCTTC.

In this sample, this clone turned up a few times. The chain couples TRBV30 to TRBJ2-3, with 11 bases fitting TRBD2. The V gene end was trimmed by 2 bases and the J gene end by 6 bases; junction bases not matched to a gene: 10. Germline CDR1 GTSNPN, CDR2 SVGIG (reference sequence). CDR3 length equals 16 residues. This CDR3 reads CAWSMLSGGAFDTQYF. The DNA for the CDR3 is TGTGCCTGGAGTATGCTTAGCGGGGGGGCCTTCGATACGCAGTATTTT.

The V gene is TRBV11-3, the J gene TRBJ1-3; the D is unclear. The germline CDR1 and CDR2 sequences are SGHNT and YENEEA. The CDR3 extends over 15 amino acids. With 5 bases removed from V and 2 bases from J, the gap between germline ends came to 13 bases. CDR3 in DNA: TGTGCCAGCAGCATCTACGGGGAGCCTGGAAACACCATATATTTT. Protein sequence: CASSIYGEPGNTIYF.

The genes are TRBV4-3 and TRBJ2-1; 9 bases fit TRBD2. V trimming: 0 bases; J trimming: 2 bases; junction bases outside the gene matches: 5. Per the germline V gene, CDR1 is LGHNA and CDR2 is YSLEER. This CDR3 is 17 amino acids long. The CDR3 here is CASSQDFASGTYNEQFF. The CDR3 DNA sequence: TGCGCCAGCAGCCAAGACTTCGCTAGCGGGACCTACAATGAGCAGTTCTTC.

The chain has TRBV9 and TRBJ2-5, with D hard to call. The CDR3 contains 12 residues. The V end lost 0 bases, the J end lost 7 bases, and 7 bases lay between the germline ends. CDR1 and CDR2 from the germline V gene are SGDLS and YYNGEE. The CDR3 nucleotides read TGTGCCAGCAGCGTAGACGGTTGGACCCAGTACTTC. Protein product: CASSVDGWTQYF.

The chain recombines TRBV7-9 with TRBJ1-1, with D tentatively TRBD1 (6 bases). V was trimmed by 3 bases and J by 0 bases, leaving 20 bases between them. The CDR3 is 18 amino acids. CDR1 and CDR2 from the germline V gene are SEHNR and FQNEAQ (reference sequence). CDR3 bases: TGTGCCAGCAGCTTGTACAGGACGTGGGGGCCCATGAACACTGAAGCTTTCTTT. This sequence encodes CASSLYRTWGPMNTEAFF.

The V gene is TRBV28, the J gene TRBJ1-4, with D possibly matching TRBD1 (5 bases). The CDR3 consists of 15 residues. The V gene lost 5 bases and the J gene lost 2 bases, with 12 bases spanning the gap. Germline CDR1 MDHEN, CDR2 SYDVKM. The CDR3 DNA sequence: TGTGCCAGCAGTAAATACAGGAGCACTAATGAAAAACTGTTTTTT. The encoded protein is CASSKYRSTNEKLFF.

The chain employs TRBV28 and TRBJ2-2, with TRBD2 matching over 7 bases. The V gene end was trimmed by 3 bases and the J gene end by 1 base; junction bases not matched to a gene: 5. The length of the CDR3 is 16 residues. CDR1 and CDR2 (germline): MDHEN, SYDVKM. CDR3 protein: CASSFLGRVNTGELFF. In DNA form, the CDR3 reads TGTGCCAGCAGTTTTTTGGGGAGGGTGAACACCGGGGAGCTGTTTTTT. The variable domain in full, with the rest retrieved from reference TRBV28 and TRBJ2-2, is DVKVTQSSRYLVKRTGEKVFLECVQDMDHENMFWYRQDPGLGLRLIYFSYDVKMKEKGDIPEGYSVSREKKERFSLILESASTNQTSMYLCASSFLGRVNTGELFFGEGSRLTVL.

This chain joins TRBV6-1 and TRBJ2-2; weak D call: TRBD2 (5 bases). Germline V gene data show CDR1 as MNHNS and CDR2 as SASEGT. V lost 4 bases and J lost 0, with 6 bases in between. The CDR3 runs to 14 residues. CDR3 nucleotide sequence: TGTGCCAGCAGTGCTAGCCCGAACACCGGGGAGCTGTTTTTT. It yields the protein CASSASPNTGELFF.

The chain has TRBV28 and TRBJ2-7, with D possibly being TRBD2 (6 bases). Trimming removed 2 bases from V and 4 bases from J, with 12 bases in between. This CDR3 is built from 14 residues. Germline CDR1 MDHEN, CDR2 SYDVKM. CDR3 loop: CASSLRGNDYEQYF. The CDR3 region has the DNA TGTGCCAGCAGTTTACGGGGGAACGATTACGAGCAGTACTTC.

This clone was seen only once. The CDR3 loop reads CASSIGTEAFF. CDR3 bases: TGTGCCAGTAGTATAGGGACAGAAGCTTTCTTT. The V gene is TRBV19, the J gene TRBJ1-1; D may be TRBD1 (5 bases). V was trimmed by 1 base and J by 8 bases, leaving 5 bases between them. Germline-derived CDR1 and CDR2 are LNHDA and SQIVND (reference sequence). This CDR3 contains 11 residues.

The chain combines TRBV30 with TRBJ1-1; 10 positions agree with TRBD1. This CDR3 spans 17 amino acids. Trimming cost V 3 bases and J 4 bases; bases outside gene matches: 14. In germline, CDR1 is GTSNPN, CDR2 SVGIG (reference sequence). The CDR3 region is CAWRARQGAIESTEAFF. CDR3 nucleotides: TGTGCCTGGAGGGCTAGACAGGGGGCTATCGAGAGCACTGAAGCTTTCTTT.

The rearrangement uses TRBV28 and TRBJ2-1; a weak D match, TRBD1 (5 bases). The CDR3 loop spans 12 amino acids. The V end was cut by 6 bases, the J end by 10 bases, with 13 bases between. The germline V gene has CDR1 MDHEN and CDR2 SYDVKM. CDR3 loop: CASSPSRGEQFF. The CDR3 DNA is TGTGCCAGCAGCCCAAGTAGGGGCGAGCAGTTCTTC.

This clone was seen just once. This chain connects TRBV5-6 to TRBJ2-2, with a weak D call TRBD1 (8 bases). The germline V gene has CDR1 SGHDT and CDR2 YYEEEE. The ends were cut back, 0 bases at V and 6 bases at J, with 15 bases in the middle. The CDR3 totals 16 residues. CDR3 loop: CASSLVRTGRAGELFF. In DNA, the CDR3 is TGTGCCAGCAGCTTGGTTCGGACAGGGAGGGCCGGGGAGCTGTTTTTT.

This chain joins TRBV7-3 and TRBJ1-2; 9 positions agree with TRBD1. V was clipped by 5 bases and J by 8 bases; unmatched bases: 12. The CDR3 sequence is 15 residues long. Germline CDR1 SGHTA, CDR2 FQGTGA. CDR3 nucleotides: TGTGCCAGCAGCGCCGGGACAGGGCGCCAAGGGGGCTACACCTTC. Translating it yields CASSAGTGRQGGYTF.

This clone appeared a single time. CDR3 loop: CASSVRGRDTGELFF. CDR3 sequence (DNA): TGTGCCAGCAGCGTAAGGGGGCGCGACACCGGGGAGCTGTTTTTT. This sequence joins TRBV9 and TRBJ2-2; 7 positions agree with TRBD1. Germline assignment: CDR1 SGDLS and CDR2 YYNGEE. This CDR3 spans 15 amino acids. V dropped 1 base and J dropped 3; count of bases not matched to a gene: 3.

The CDR3 protein is CATSLSRGETQYF. As DNA, the CDR3 is TGTGCCACCTCCCTTAGCCGGGGGGAGACCCAGTACTTC. The gene calls are TRBV2 and TRBJ2-5; possibly TRBD2 for D (6 bases). This CDR3 is built from 13 residues. The germline gives CDR1 SNHLY, CDR2 FYNNEI. The V end was cut by 10 bases, the J end by 5 bases, with 17 bases between.

This chain links TRBV6-1 with TRBJ2-7; D is ambiguous. This CDR3 comprises 13 residues. The germline CDR1 and CDR2 sequences are MNHNS and SASEGT. V gave up 1 base and J gave up 4 bases, with 8 bases separating them. The CDR3 region is CASSEGIDYEQYF. The CDR3 bases are TGTGCCAGCAGTGAAGGTATAGATTACGAGCAGTACTTC.

CDR3 DNA sequence: TGTGCCAGCAGTGAAGCGCGGGCCACAGATACGCAGTATTTT. Amino acids: CASSEARATDTQYF. The chain uses TRBV6-1 and TRBJ2-3, with D possibly matching TRBD2 (5 bases). Trimming shortened V by 0 bases and J by 2 bases, and 6 bases separated the two germline ends. This CDR3 spans 14 amino acids. The germline CDR1 and CDR2 sequences are MNHNS and SASEGT.

As to this clone: Other DNA variants within this sample encode the same CDR3. The V call is TRBV10-3, the J call TRBJ2-5; 15 bases agree with TRBD2. V lost 6 bases and J lost 5; bases outside the gene matches: 4. CDR1 and CDR2 (germline): ENHRY, SYGVKD. The CDR3 length is 15 residues. DNA for the CDR3: TGTGCCATCAGGGGGACTAGCGGGGGGCAGGAGACCCAGTACTTC. This codes for CAIRGTSGGQETQYF.

The CDR3 sequence is CASSLYAWDYGSGANVLTF. CDR3 DNA: TGCGCCAGCAGCTTATACGCCTGGGACTACGGCTCTGGGGCCAACGTCCTGACTTTC. The chain has TRBV5-1 and TRBJ2-6; TRBD2 matches at 7 bases. Germline CDR1 SGHRS, CDR2 YFSETQ. The trim removed 2 bases at V and 0 bases at J, leaving 11 bases unmatched. This CDR3 has 19 amino acids.

This chain links TRBV6-4 with TRBJ1-6; D not resolved. V shed 4 bases and J shed 15 bases, with 7 bases lying between them. The CDR3 consists of 10 residues. Germline V gene sequence: CDR1 MRHNA, CDR2 SNTAGT. The CDR3 DNA follows: TGTGCCAGCAGTGTCCGGGACCTCCACTTT. Its translation: CASSVRDLHF.